This T cell receptor beta chain comes out of a study of CD8 T cells in Susac syndrome. This CDR3 has 12 amino acids. V dropped 5 bases and J dropped 14; count of bases not matched to a gene: 8. Looked up from germline, CDR1 is SGHAT and CDR2 is FQNNGV. Random hexamers primed reverse transcription of about 0.45 to 1 ug RNA. TCRdb fed the immunoSEQ multiplex PCR reads into MiXCR, producing one record per CDR3 protein. The sample has tens of thousands of distinct CDR3 sequences, about 94% seen once. The receptor's source is a human donor in good health. The chain couples TRBV11-2 to TRBJ2-1, with 8 positions matching TRBD1. The sequenced sample consisted of CD8+ T cells from PBMCs. CDR3 protein: CASSHAGGAEFF. The DNA of the CDR3 is TGTGCCAGCAGCCATGCAGGGGGCGCGGAGTTCTTC. The entire variable domain, with the rest obtained from reference TRBV11-2 and TRBJ2-1, is as follows: EAGVAQSPRYKIIEKRQSVAFWCNPISGHATLYWYQQILGQGPKLLIQFQNNGVVDDSQLPKDRFSAERLKGVDSTLKIQPAKLEDSAVYLCASSHAGGAEFFGPGTRLTVL.